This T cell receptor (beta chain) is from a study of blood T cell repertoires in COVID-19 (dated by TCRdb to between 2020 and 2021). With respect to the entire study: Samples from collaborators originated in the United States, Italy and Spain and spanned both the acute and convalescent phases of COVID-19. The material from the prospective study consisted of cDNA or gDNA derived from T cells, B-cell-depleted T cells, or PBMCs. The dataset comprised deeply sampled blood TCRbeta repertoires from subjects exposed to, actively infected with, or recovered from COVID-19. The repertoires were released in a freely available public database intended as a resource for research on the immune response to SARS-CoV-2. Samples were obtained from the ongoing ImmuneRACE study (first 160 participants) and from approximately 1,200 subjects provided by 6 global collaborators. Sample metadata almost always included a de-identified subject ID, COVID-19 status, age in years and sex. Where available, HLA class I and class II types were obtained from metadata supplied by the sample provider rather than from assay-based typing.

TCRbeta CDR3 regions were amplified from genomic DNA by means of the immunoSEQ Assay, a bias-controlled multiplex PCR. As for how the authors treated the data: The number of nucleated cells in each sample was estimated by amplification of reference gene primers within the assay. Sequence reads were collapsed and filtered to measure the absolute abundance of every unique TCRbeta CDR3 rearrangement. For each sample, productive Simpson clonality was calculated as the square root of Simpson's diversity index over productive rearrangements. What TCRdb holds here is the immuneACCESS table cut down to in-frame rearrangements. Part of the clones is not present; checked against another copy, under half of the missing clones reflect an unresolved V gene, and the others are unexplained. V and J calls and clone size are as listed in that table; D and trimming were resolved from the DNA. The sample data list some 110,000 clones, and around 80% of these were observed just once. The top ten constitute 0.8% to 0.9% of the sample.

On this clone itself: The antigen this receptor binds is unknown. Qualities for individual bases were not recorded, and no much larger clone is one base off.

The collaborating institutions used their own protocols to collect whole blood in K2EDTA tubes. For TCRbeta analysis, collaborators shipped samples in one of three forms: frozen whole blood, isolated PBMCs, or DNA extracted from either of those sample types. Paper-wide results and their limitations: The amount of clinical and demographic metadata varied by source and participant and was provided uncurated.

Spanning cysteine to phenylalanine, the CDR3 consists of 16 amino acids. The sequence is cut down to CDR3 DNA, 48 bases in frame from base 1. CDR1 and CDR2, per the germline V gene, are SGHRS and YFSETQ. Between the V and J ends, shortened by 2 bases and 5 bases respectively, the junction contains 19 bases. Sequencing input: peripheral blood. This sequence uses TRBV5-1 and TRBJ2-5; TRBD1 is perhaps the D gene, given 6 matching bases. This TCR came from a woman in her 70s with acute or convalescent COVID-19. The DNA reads TGCGCCAGCAGCTTAACAGGGAATGGGGTGGAGGAGACCCAGTACTTC. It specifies CASSLTGNGVEETQYF.